These 2 T cell receptor beta chains share one sample of origin, sequenced in a study of blood T cell repertoires in COVID-19. Only in-frame clones appear in the TCRdb table, and some are missing; sequencing was by immunoSEQ multiplex PCR. The table shows some 220,000 clones, with 80% to 85% occurring only once. The sample consisted of peripheral blood. Receptors originate from a woman of 80 years or more with active or convalescent COVID-19.

This rearrangement joins TRBV9 to TRBJ2-7, with D possibly matching TRBD1 (6 bases). Germline V CDR1 and CDR2: SGDLS, YYNGEE. Between the trimmed V and J ends, which lost 4 bases and 6 bases, there was a span of 11 bases. The CDR3 spans 12 residues. This chain's CDR3 is CASSPRGGEQYF. DNA of the CDR3: TGTGCCAGCAGCCCCCGAGGGGGCGAGCAGTACTTC.

This clone was seen once. The V and J genes are TRBV6-6 and TRBJ2-3; D unclear. V dropped 2 bases and J dropped 2 bases, with 2 bases sitting between them. From germline, CDR1 is MNHNY and CDR2 SVGAGI (reference sequence). The CDR3 sequence is 12 residues long. CDR3 nucleotide sequence: TGTGCCAGCAGTTACCTCACAGATACGCAGTATTTT. Translated, it gives CASSYLTDTQYF.